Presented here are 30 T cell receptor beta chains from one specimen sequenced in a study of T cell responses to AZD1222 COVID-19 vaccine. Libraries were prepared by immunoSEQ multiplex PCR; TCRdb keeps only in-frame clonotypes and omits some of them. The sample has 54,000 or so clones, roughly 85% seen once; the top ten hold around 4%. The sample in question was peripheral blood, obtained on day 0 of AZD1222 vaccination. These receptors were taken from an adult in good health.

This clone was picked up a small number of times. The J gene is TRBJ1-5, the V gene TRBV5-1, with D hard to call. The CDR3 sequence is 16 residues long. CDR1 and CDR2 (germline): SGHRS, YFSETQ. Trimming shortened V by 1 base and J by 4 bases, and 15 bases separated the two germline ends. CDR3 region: CASSLSLLGSNQPQHF. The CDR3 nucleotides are TGCGCCAGCAGCTTGTCACTGCTGGGGAGTAATCAGCCCCAGCATTTT.

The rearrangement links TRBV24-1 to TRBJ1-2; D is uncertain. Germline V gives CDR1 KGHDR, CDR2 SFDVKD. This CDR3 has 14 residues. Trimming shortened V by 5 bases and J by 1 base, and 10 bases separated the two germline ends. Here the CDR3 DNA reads TGTGCCACCAGTGGCGGCCGTATTAACTATGGCTACACCTTC. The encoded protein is CATSGGRINYGYTF.

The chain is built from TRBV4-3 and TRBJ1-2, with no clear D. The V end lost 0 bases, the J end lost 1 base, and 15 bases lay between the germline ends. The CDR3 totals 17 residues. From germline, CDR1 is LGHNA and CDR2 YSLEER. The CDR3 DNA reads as TGCGCCAGCAGCCAAGATAACGCCGTGTGGGGTAACTATGGCTACACCTTC. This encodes CASSQDNAVWGNYGYTF.

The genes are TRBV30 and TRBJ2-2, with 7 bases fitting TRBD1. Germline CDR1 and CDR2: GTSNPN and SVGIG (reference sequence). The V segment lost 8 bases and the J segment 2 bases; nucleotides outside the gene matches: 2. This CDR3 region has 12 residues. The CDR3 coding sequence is TGTGCCGTAGGGGGCAACACCGGGGAGCTGTTTTTT. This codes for CAVGGNTGELFF.

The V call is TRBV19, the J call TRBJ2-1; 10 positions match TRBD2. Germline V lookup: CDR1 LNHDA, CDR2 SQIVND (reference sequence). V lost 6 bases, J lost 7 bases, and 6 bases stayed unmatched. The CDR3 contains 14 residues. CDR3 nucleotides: TGTGCCAGTAGAACTAGCGGGGCGGGTAATGAGCAGTTCTTC. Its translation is CASRTSGAGNEQFF. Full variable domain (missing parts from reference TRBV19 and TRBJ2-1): DGGITQSPKYLFRKEGQNVTLSCEQNLNHDAMYWYRQDPGQGLRLIYYSQIVNDFQKGDIAEGYSVSREKKESFPLTVTSAQKNPTAFYLCASRTSGAGNEQFFGPGTRLTVL.

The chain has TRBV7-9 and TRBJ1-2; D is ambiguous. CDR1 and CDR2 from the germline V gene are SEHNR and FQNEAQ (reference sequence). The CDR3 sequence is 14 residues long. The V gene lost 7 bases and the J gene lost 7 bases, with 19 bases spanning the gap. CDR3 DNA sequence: TGTGCCAGCACGGGATCGGGTGCCGAGTTTGGCTACACCTTC. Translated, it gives CASTGSGAEFGYTF.

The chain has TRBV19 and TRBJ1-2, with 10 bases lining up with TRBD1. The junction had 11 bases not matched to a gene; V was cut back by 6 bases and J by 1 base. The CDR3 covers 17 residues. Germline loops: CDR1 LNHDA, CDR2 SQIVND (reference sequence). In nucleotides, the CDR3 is TGTGCCAGTAGATACCAGCCCGGACAGGGGGATAACTATGGCTACACCTTC. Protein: CASRYQPGQGDNYGYTF.

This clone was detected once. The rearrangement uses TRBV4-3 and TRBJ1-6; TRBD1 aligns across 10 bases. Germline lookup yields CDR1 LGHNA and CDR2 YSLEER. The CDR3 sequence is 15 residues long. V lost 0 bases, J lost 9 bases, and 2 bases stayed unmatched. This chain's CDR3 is CASSQDGTGVSPLHF. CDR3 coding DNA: TGCGCCAGCAGCCAAGATGGGACAGGGGTTTCACCCCTCCACTTT.

The CDR3 nucleotides are TGTGCCAGCCACAGACAGGGATTTGACTATGGCTACACCTTC. Amino acid sequence: CASHRQGFDYGYTF. V gene TRBV18 combines with J gene TRBJ1-2; 7 bases fit TRBD1. The CDR3 consists of 14 residues. V lost 8 bases, J lost 3 bases, and 9 bases stayed unmatched. Per the germline V gene, CDR1 is KGHSH and CDR2 is LQKENI.

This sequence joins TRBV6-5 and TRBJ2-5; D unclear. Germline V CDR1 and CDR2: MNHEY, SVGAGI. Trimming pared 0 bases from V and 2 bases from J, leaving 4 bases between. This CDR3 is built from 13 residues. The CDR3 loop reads CASSYSGQETQYF. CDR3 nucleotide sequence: TGTGCCAGCAGTTACTCAGGGCAAGAGACCCAGTACTTC.

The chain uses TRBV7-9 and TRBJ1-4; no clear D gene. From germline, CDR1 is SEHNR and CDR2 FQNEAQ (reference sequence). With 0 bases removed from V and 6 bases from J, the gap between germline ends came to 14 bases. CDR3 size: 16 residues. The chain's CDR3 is CASSLAEGGHDEKLFF. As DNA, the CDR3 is TGTGCCAGCAGCTTAGCGGAGGGAGGGCACGATGAAAAACTGTTTTTT.

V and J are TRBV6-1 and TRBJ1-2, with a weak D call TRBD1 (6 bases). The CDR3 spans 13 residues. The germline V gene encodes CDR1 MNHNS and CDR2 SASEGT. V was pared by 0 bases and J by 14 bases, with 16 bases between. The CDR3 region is CASSEAQGQGKTF. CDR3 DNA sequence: TGTGCCAGCAGTGAAGCGCAGGGGCAGGGGAAAACCTTC.

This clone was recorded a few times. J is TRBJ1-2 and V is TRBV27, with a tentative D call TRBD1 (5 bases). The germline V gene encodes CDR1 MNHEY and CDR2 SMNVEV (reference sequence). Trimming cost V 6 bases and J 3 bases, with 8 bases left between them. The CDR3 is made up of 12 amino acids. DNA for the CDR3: TGTGCCAGCAGGGAGGGGCACTATGGCTACACCTTC. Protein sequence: CASREGHYGYTF.

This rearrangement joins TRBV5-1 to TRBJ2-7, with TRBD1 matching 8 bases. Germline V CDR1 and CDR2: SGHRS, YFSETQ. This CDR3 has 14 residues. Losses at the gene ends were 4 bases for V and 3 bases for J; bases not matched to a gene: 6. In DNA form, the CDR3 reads TGCGCCAGCAGCCTTGACAGGGGCCACTACGAGCAGTACTTC. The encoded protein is CASSLDRGHYEQYF.

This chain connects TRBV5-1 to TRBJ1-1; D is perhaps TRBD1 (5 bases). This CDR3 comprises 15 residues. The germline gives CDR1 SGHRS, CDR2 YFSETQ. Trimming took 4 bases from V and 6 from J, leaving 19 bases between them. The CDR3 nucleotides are TGCGCCAGCAGCCCCGAGGGGTCGCTACACTCTGAAGCTTTCTTT. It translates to CASSPEGSLHSEAFF.

The CDR3 DNA is TGTGCCAGCAGCTTAATGGGGACACAAGTTATGGGTATTCAGTACTTC. It yields the protein CASSLMGTQVMGIQYF. This chain uses TRBV7-2 with TRBJ2-4; possible D gene TRBD1, 6 bases. CDR1 and CDR2 from the germline V gene are SGHTA and FQGNSA. The germline V and J ends were trimmed by 2 bases and 10 bases, with 21 bases remaining between them. CDR3 length equals 16 residues. Variable domain in full (rest from reference TRBV7-2 and TRBJ2-4): GAGVSQSPSNKVTEKGKDVELRCDPISGHTALYWYRQSLGQGLEFLIYFQGNSAPDKSGLPSDRFSAERTGGSVSTLTIQRTQQEDSAVYLCASSLMGTQVMGIQYFGAGTRLSVL.

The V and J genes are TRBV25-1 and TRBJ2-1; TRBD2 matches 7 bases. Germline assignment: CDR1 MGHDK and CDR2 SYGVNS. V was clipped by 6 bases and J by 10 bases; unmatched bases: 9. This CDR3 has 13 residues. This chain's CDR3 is CASRWDYMGEQFF. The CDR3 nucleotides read TGTGCCAGCAGATGGGACTACATGGGGGAGCAGTTCTTC.

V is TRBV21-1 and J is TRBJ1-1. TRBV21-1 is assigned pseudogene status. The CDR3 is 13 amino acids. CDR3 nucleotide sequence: TGTGCCAGCAGCAAAGGGAGGGGACTTAGGGCTTTCTTT. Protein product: CASSKGRGLRAFF.

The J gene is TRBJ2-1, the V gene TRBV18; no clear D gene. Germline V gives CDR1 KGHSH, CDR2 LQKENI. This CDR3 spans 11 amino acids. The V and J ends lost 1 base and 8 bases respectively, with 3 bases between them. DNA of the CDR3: TGTGCCAGCTCACCACGGGATGAGCAGTTCTTC. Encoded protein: CASSPRDEQFF.

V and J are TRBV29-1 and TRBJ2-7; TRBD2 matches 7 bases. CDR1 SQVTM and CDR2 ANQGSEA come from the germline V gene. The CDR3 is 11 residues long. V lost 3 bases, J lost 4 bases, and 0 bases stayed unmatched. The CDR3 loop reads CSVEGGYEQYF. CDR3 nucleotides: TGCAGCGTTGAGGGAGGGTACGAGCAGTACTTC.

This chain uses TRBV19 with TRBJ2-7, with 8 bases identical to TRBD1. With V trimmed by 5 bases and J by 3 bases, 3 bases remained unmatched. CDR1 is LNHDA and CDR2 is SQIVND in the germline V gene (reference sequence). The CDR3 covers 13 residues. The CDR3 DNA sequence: TGTGCCAGTAGTGTAGGACAGGGCTACGAGCAGTACTTC. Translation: CASSVGQGYEQYF.

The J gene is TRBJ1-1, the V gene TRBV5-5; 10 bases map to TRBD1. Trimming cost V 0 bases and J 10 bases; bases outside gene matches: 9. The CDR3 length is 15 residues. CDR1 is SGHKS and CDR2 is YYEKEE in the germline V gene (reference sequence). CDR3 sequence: CASSLGHDRGPIAFF. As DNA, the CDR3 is TGTGCCAGCAGCTTGGGCCATGACAGGGGGCCTATAGCTTTCTTT.

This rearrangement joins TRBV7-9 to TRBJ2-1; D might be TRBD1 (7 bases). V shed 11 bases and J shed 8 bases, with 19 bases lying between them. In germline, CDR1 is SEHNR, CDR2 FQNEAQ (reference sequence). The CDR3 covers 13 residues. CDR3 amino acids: CAVARGASDEQFF. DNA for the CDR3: TGTGCCGTGGCCAGGGGGGCCTCAGATGAGCAGTTCTTC.

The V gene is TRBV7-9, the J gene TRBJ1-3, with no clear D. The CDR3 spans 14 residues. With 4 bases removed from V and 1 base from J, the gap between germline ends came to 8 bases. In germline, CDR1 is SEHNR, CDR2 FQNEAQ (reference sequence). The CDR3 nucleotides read TGTGCCAGCAGCTCGTTTGAATCTGGAAACACCATATATTTT. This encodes CASSSFESGNTIYF.

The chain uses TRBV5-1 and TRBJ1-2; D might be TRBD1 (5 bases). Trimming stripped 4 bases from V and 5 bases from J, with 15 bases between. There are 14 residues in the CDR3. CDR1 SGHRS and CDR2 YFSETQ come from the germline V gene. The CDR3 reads CASSPGGATYGYTF. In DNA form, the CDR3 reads TGCGCCAGCAGCCCCGGAGGGGCAACTTATGGCTACACCTTC.

CDR3 region: CASTWDRNGYTF. Here the CDR3 DNA reads TGTGCCAGCACCTGGGACCGAAATGGCTACACCTTC. The chain couples TRBV6-5 to TRBJ1-2; possible D gene TRBD1, 5 bases. V gave up 7 bases and J gave up 6 bases, with 12 bases separating them. The CDR3 has 12 residues. CDR1 MNHEY and CDR2 SVGAGI come from the germline V gene.

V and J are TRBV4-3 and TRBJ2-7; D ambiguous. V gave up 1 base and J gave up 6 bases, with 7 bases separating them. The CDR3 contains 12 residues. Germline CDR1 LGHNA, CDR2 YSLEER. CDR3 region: CASSQGTGEQYF. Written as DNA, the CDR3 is TGCGCCAGCAGCCAAGGGACCGGCGAGCAGTACTTC.

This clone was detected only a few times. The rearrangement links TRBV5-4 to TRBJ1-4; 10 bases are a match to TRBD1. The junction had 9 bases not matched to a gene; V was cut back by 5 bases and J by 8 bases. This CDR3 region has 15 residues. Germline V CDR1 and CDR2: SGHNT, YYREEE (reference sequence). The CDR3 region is CASSMGQGMEEKLFF. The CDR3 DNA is TGTGCCAGCAGTATGGGACAGGGGATGGAGGAAAAACTGTTTTTT.

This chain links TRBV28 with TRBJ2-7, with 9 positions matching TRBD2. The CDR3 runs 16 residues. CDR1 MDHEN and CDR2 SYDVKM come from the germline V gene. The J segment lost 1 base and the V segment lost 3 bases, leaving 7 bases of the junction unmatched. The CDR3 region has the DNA TGTGCCAGCAGTTTCGGTAGCGGGGGTACATCCTACGAGCAGTACTTC. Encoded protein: CASSFGSGGTSYEQYF.

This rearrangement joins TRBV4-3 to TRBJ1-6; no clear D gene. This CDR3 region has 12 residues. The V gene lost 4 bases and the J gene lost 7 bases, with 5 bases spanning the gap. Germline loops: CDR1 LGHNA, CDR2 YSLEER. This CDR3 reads CASSLENSPLHF. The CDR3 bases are TGCGCCAGCAGCCTTGAGAATTCACCCCTCCACTTT.